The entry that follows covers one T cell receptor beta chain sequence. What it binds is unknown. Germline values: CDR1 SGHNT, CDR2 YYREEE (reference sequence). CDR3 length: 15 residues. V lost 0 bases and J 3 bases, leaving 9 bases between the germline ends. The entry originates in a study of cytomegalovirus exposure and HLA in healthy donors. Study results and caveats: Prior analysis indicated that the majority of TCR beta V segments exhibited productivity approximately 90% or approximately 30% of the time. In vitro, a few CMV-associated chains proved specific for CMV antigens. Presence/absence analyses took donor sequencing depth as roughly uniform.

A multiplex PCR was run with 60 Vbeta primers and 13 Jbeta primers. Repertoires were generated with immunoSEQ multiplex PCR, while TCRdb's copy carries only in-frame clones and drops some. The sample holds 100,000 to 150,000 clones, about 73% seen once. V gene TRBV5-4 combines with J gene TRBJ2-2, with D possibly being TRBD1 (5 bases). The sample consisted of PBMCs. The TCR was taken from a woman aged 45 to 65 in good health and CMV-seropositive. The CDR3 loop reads CASSLVVGDTGELFF. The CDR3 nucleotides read TGTGCCAGCAGCTTGGTCGTAGGGGACACCGGGGAGCTGTTTTTT. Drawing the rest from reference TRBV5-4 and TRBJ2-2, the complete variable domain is ETGVTQSPTHLIKTRGQQVTLRCSSQSGHNTVSWYQQALGQGPQFIFQYYREEENGRGNFPPRFSGLQFPNYSSELNVNALELDDSALYLCASSLVVGDTGELFFGEGSRLTVL.